This T cell receptor (beta chain) was recorded in a study of T cells in localized non-small cell lung cancer. Generated by immunoSEQ multiplex PCR, the TCRdb table keeps only in-frame clones and is missing some. The sample lists tens of thousands of clones, over 75% seen once, with 17% in the top ten. Trimming shortened V by 2 bases and J by 7 bases, and 6 bases separated the two germline ends. CDR3 length equals 13 residues. The germline CDR1 and CDR2 sequences are SEHNR and FQNEAQ (reference sequence). The rearrangement links TRBV7-9 to TRBJ1-6, with D unresolved. The sample here was peripheral blood, taken before any cancer treatment. This clonotype was sampled from an older male donor with stage III squamous cell lung carcinoma. The CDR3, as DNA: TGTGCCAGCAGCTTAAAGGACAATTCACCCCTCCACTTT. It yields the protein CASSLKDNSPLHF.